The present TCR beta chain was sequenced within a study of T cell repertoires in cytomegalovirus infection. About the study: Public TCR beta signatures indicated both CMV infection and matching HLA type.

MiXCR was run by TCRdb on the reads, yielding one entry per CDR3 protein. Found here are hundreds of thousands of distinct CDR3 sequences, around 32% of them singletons; the top ten hold around an eighth. Study findings and constraints: Within the response measured ex vivo, HLA-C-restricted CMV-specific TCR beta clonotypes were dominant. Of the TCR beta families, the public ones yielded a cumulative frequency that identified carriers of CMV plus the relevant HLA.

V dropped 7 bases and J dropped 1 base, with 11 bases sitting between them. CDR3 length equals 13 residues. This clonotype showed up just a few times. The antigen is not known. The sample consisted of cultured CD8+ T cells from PBMCs, taken from culture after CMV antigen stimulation. The clonotype was recovered from a human donor in good health (CMV status not recorded). Some clones in this sample may be carry-over from other donors' samples. This rearrangement joins TRBV12-3 or TRBV12-4 to TRBJ2-7, with no clear D. CDR3 protein: CASNMGTSYEQYF. CDR3 nucleotide sequence: TGTGCCAGCAATATGGGAACGTCCTACGAGCAGTACTTC.